These T cell receptor beta chains were read from a single sample in a study of T cell responses to AZD1222 COVID-19 vaccine. Produced via immunoSEQ multiplex PCR; TCRdb's table is partial and in-frame only. The table shows about 130,000 clones, with 90% to 95% occurring only once. The input for sequencing was peripheral blood, taken on day 0 of AZD1222 vaccination. The receptors were sampled from an adult in good health. Both conserved end residues are part of each CDR3. The D gene is left open where the match is weak. Some rows have no size entry. The others give once, few or many, or a class for an expanded clone.

d_gene	v_gene	abundance	len	j_gene	CDR3nt	CDR3aa
TRBD1	TRBV4-3	.	15	TRBJ1-2	TGCGCCAGCAGCCCCCTAATAGACAGGGATTATGGCTACACCTTC	CASSPLIDRDYGYTF
TRBD1	TRBV5-1	.	15	TRBJ1-1	TGCGCCAGCAGGCTGGGGGCCGCCTCGGACAGGGAAGCTTTCTTT	CASRLGAASDREAFF
.	TRBV18	once	15	TRBJ2-1	TGTGCCAGCTCACCACCGATCTCCAGATACAATGAGCAGTTCTTC	CASSPPISRYNEQFF
.	TRBV4-3	.	14	TRBJ2-7	TGCGCCAGCAGCCAAATGGGGCGCGTAAACGAGCAGTACTTC	CASSQMGRVNEQYF
.	TRBV7-2	.	14	TRBJ2-5	TGTGCCAGCAGCCGTTGGGGACACCAAGAGACCCAGTACTTC	CASSRWGHQETQYF
.	TRBV29-1	.	12	TRBJ2-5	TGCAGCTTCCAGTTCGGGCAAGAGACCCAGTACTTC	CSFQFGQETQYF
.	TRBV28	.	17	TRBJ1-1	TGTGCCAGCAGTTTACCCCCAAGCGAGAACTCTTTCGATGAAGCTTTCTTT	CASSLPPSENSFDEAFF
.	TRBV2	.	13	TRBJ2-2	TGTGCCAGCAGGGAGCTGACGGGCGGGGAGCTGTTTTTT	CASRELTGGELFF
.	TRBV12-5	.	14	TRBJ1-5	TGTGCTAGTGGTTTTGCGGTGGGGAATCAGCCCCAGCATTTT	CASGFAVGNQPQHF
.	TRBV3-1/TRBV3-2	.	16	TRBJ2-1	TGTGCCAGCAGCCCGGAGGGGTCCCTCCAGTACAATGAGCAGTTCTTC	CASSPEGSLQYNEQFF
TRBD2	TRBV18	.	18	TRBJ2-7	TGTGCCAGCTCACAAACCGGGACTAGCGGGGGGGCCATCTACGAGCAGTACTTC	CASSQTGTSGGAIYEQYF
.	TRBV7-8	.	13	TRBJ1-2	TGTGCCAGCAGCCTCCGGAGCGGGTATGGCTACACCTTC	CASSLRSGYGYTF
TRBD1	TRBV7-9	.	13	TRBJ1-4	TGTGCCAGCAGCGACAGGGGTAATGAAAAACTGTTTTTT	CASSDRGNEKLFF